This T cell receptor (beta chain) appears in the sequencing data of a study of T-cell memory formation after mild COVID-19 (dated by TCRdb to the early 2020s). For context, the study as a whole: Most TCR sequence clusters were specific to one of the two donors. The cohort was made up of two young adult volunteers, one female and one male, who were previously healthy. Longitudinal TCRalpha and TCRbeta repertoire sequencing tracked T-cell clones expanding and contracting after mild COVID-19 in two donors. Overall results and qualifications from the work: Contracting CD4+ clones were located mainly in the CM and EM memory subsets, whereas CD8+ clones were found to be enriched in EMRA. SARS-CoV-2 specificity of the second-wave clones peaking on day 37 was not confirmed. Some responding clones were detected in pre-infection memory, which suggested that pre-existing cross-reactive memory T cells had joined the SARS-CoV-2 response. Clones that contracted from day 15 to 85 showed balanced CD4/CD8 phenotypes, whereas a second wave of clones that expanded from day 15 to 37 leaned towards CD4+. The study included only two mild cases, and larger cohorts that include severe cases with pre-infection samples were judged to be necessary.

Many counts were recorded for this clonotype. The specificity of this receptor is unknown. The input lacks base qualities; no much larger clone sits a single base away. From the cysteine through the phenylalanine, the CDR3 covers 14 amino acids. The kept DNA is CDR3 alone, 42 bases in frame from the first base. The germline V gene provides CDR1 SGHNT and CDR2 YENEEA. Trimming at the junction amounts to 1 base on V and 0 bases on J, and the germline ends lie 5 bases apart. The instrument was an Illumina NovaSeq 6000. cDNA libraries for TCRalpha and TCRbeta were prepared by 5'RACE using constant-segment primers, with sample barcodes and unique molecular identifiers added. RNA was extracted from every sample with Trizol reagent. Libraries were amplified in two PCR steps, with a second sample barcode and Illumina TruSeq adapters added in the second step. The libraries were sequenced on an Illumina NovaSeq using 2 x 150 bp paired-end reads. Under the source paper's analysis protocol: Demultiplexing of reads and collapsing into UMI-guided consensus sequences were performed with migec v1.2.7. With mixcr v2.1.11, UMI consensuses were aligned to TRA and TRB V and J templates and assembled into clonotypes. A clonotype was counted as expanded or contracted only if both edgeR and NoisET called the change significant, with noise models trained on biological replicates. edgeR calls used a false discovery rate-adjusted p below 0.01 and a log2 fold-change threshold of 1. As an exploratory analysis of dynamics, max-normalized trajectories of the 1000 most abundant clonotypes were examined with PCA combined with hierarchical clustering. Each responding clone was given a CD4 or CD8 phenotype based on the CD4+ and CD8+ repertoires, which had been sequenced separately. TCRdb cleaned the public reads at Q25 with fastp, built clones with MiXCR and kept in-frame beta chains. When rows share a CDR3 protein, they turn into one entry using the most common DNA and genes. These V and J calls derive from TCRdb rather than the authors' analysis. The sample records 380,000 or so distinct CDR3 sequences, about an eighth of which are singletons. About 20% of the sample comes from the top ten.

Ficoll-Paque density gradient centrifugation was the method used to isolate PBMCs. Specimen: PBMCs or a T cell subset sorted from them (not recorded which). The chain is made from TRBV11-3 and TRBJ2-3; too little of a D gene remains to name it. The sequence was collected from a man younger than 35 who had mild COVID-19 (a few samples of this study predate the infection). The sample titles of this study are shuffled in the database, so cell type and time point are left out; the donor was told from shared clones. The CDR3 protein: CASSLGASTDTQYF. The DNA sequence is given as TGTGCCAGCAGCTTAGGCGCTAGCACAGATACGCAGTATTTT.